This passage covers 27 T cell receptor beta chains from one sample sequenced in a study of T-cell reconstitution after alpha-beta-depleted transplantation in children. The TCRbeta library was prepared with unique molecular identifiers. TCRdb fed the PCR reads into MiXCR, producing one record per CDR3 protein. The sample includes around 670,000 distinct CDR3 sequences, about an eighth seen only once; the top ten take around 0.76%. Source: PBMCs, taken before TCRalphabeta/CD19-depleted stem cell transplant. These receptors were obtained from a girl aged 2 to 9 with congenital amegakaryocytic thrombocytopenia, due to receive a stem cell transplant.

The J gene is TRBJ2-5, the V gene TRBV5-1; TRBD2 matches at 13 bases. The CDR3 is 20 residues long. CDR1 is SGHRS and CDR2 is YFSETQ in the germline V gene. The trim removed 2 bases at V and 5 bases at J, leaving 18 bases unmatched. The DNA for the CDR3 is TGCGCCAGCAGCTTACCCCTTTTCGGGACTAGCGGGGTAGGCGAGGAGACCCAGTACTTC. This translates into CASSLPLFGTSGVGEETQYF.

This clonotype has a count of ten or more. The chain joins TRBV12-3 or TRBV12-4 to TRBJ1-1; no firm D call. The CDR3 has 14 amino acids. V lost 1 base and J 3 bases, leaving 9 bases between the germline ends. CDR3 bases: TGTGCCAGCAGTTTAGGACTGGACCACACTGAAGCTTTCTTT. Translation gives CASSLGLDHTEAFF.

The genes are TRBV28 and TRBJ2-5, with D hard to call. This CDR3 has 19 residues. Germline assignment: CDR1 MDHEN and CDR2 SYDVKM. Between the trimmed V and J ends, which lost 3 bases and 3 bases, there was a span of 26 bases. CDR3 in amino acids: CASSFFFGSAVTEKETQYF. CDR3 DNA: TGTGCCAGCAGTTTTTTCTTCGGGTCGGCCGTAACCGAAAAAGAGACCCAGTACTTC.

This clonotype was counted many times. This chain's CDR3 is CASSSRQGVTDTQYF. The CDR3 region has the DNA TGCGCCAGCAGCTCACGACAGGGGGTTACAGATACGCAGTATTTT. The rearrangement joins TRBV5-1 to TRBJ2-3; TRBD1 matches at 9 bases. In germline, CDR1 is SGHRS, CDR2 YFSETQ. After removal of 3 bases from V and 3 bases from J, the junction contained 5 bases not matched to a gene. The CDR3 runs to 15 residues.

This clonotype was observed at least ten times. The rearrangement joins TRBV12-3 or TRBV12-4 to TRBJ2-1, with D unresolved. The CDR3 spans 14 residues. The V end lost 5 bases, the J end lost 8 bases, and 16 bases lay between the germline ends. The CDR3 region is CASSTVTPADEQFF. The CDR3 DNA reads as TGTGCCAGCAGTACGGTCACCCCTGCTGATGAGCAGTTCTTC.

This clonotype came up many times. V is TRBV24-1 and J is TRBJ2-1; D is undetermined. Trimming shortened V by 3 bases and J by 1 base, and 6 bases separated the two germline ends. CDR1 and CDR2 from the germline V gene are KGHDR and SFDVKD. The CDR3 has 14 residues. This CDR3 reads CATSDDISYNEQFF. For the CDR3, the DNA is TGTGCCACCAGTGATGACATATCCTACAATGAGCAGTTCTTC.

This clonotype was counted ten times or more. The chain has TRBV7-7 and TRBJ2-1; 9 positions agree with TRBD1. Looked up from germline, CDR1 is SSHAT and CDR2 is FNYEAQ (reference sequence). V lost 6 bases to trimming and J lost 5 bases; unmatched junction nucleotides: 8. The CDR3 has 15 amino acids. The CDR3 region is CASSPGTGIDNEQFF. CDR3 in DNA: TGTGCCAGCAGTCCCGGGACAGGGATTGACAATGAGCAGTTCTTC.

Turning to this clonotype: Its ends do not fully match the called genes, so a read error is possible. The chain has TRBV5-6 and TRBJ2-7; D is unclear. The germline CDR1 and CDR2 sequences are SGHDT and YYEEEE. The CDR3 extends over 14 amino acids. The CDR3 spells CPSSLTRRTYEQYF. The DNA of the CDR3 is TGTCCCAGCAGCTTGACCCGGAGAACCTACGAGCAGTACTTC. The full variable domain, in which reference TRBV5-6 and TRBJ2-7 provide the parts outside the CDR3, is DAGVTQSPTHLIKTRGQQVTLRCSPKSGHDTVSWYQQALGQGPQFIFQYYEEEERQRGNFPDRFSGHQFPNYSSELNVNALLLGDSALYLCPSSLTRRTYEQYFGPGTRLTVT.

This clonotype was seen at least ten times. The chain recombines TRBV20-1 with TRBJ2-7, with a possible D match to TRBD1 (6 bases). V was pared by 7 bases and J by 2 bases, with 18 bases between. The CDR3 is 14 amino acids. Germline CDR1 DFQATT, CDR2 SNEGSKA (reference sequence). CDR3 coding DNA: TGCAGTGTCGGATCCGGGACATATGCCTACGAGCAGTACTTC. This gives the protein CSVGSGTYAYEQYF.

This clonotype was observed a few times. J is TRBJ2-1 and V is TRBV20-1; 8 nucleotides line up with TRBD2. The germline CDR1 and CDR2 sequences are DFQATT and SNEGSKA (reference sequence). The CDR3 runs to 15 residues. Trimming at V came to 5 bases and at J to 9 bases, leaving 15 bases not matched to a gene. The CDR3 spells CSAGSEREFFSEQFF. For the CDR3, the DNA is TGCAGTGCTGGGTCCGAGCGGGAGTTTTTCTCTGAGCAGTTCTTC.

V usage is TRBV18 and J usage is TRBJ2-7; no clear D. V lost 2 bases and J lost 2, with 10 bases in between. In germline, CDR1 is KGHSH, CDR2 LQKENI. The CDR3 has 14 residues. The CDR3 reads CASSPDQKAYEQYF. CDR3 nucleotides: TGTGCCAGCTCACCAGACCAGAAAGCCTACGAGCAGTACTTC. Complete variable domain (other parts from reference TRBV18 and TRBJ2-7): NAGVMQNPRHLVRRRGQEARLRCSPMKGHSHVYWYRQLPEEGLKFMVYLQKENIIDESGMPKERFSAEFPKEGPSILRIQQVVRGDSAAYFCASSPDQKAYEQYFGPGTRLTVT.

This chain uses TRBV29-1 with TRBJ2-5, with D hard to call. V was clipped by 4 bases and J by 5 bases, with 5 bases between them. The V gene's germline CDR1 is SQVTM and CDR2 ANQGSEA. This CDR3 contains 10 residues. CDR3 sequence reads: CSVGMETQYF. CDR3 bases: TGCAGCGTTGGAATGGAGACCCAGTACTTC.

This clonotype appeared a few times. The CDR3 reads CAISDRTNYGYTF. In DNA form, the CDR3 reads TGTGCCATCAGTGACAGAACTAACTATGGCTACACCTTC. V gene TRBV10-3 combines with J gene TRBJ1-2; D is ambiguous. Germline V gene data show CDR1 as ENHRY and CDR2 as SYGVKD. V was pared by 3 bases and J by 0 bases, with 5 bases between. The CDR3 spans 13 residues.

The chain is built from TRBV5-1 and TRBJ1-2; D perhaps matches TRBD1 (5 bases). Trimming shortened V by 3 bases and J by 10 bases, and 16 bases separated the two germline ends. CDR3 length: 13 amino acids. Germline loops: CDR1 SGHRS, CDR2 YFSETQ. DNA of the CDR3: TGCGCCAGCAGCTGGACATACCTCACCCACTACACCTTC. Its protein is CASSWTYLTHYTF.

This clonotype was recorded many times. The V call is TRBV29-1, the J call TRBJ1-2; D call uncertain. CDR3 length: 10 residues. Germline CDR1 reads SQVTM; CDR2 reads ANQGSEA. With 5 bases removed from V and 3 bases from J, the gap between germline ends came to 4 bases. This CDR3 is CSVRDYGYTF. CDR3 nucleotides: TGCAGCGTTCGGGACTATGGCTACACCTTC.

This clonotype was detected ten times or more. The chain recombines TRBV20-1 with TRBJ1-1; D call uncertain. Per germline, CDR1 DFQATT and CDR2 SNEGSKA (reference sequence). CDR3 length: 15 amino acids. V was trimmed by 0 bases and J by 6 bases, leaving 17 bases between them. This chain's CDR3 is CSARDLGRRAAEAFF. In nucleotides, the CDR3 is TGCAGTGCTAGAGATTTAGGGAGGCGGGCGGCTGAAGCTTTCTTT.

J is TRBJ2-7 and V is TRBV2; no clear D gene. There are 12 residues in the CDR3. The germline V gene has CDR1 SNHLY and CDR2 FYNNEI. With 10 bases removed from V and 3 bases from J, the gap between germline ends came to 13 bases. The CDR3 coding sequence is TGTGCCACTACCGGGCGGATCTACGAGCAGTACTTC. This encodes CATTGRIYEQYF.

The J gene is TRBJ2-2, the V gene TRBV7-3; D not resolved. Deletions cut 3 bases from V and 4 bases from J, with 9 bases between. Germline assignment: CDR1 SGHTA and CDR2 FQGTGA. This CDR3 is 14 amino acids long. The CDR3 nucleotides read TGTGCCAGCAGCTTGAGTGTTAGCACCGGGGAGCTGTTTTTT. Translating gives CASSLSVSTGELFF.

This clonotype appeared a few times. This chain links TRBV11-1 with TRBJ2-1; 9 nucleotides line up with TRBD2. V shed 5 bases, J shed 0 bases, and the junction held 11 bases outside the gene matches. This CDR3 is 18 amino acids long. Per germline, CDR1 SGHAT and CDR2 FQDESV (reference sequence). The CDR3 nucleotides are TGTGCCAGCAGCCCAGGGACTAGCAGAGCCCTCTCCTACAATGAGCAGTTCTTC. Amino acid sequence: CASSPGTSRALSYNEQFF.

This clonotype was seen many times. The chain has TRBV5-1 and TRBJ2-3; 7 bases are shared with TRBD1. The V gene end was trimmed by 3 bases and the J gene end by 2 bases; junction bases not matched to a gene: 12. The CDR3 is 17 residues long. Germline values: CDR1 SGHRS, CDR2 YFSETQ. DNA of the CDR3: TGCGCCAGCAGCTCGGGCCCGAGGACAGGCCTCACAGATACGCAGTATTTT. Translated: CASSSGPRTGLTDTQYF.

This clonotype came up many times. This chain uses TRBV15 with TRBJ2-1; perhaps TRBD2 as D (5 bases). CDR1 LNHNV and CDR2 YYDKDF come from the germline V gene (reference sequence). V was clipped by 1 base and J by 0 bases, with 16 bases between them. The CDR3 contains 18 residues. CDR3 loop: CATSRARNGLSSYNEQFF. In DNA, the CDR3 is TGTGCCACCAGCAGAGCCAGAAACGGACTCAGCTCCTACAATGAGCAGTTCTTC.

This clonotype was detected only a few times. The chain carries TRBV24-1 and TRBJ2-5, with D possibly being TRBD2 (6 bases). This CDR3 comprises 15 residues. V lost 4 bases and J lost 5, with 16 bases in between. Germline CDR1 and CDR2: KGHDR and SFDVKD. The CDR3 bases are TGTGCCACCAGTGACAGAAGGAGGGCCGGTGAGACCCAGTACTTC. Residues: CATSDRRRAGETQYF.

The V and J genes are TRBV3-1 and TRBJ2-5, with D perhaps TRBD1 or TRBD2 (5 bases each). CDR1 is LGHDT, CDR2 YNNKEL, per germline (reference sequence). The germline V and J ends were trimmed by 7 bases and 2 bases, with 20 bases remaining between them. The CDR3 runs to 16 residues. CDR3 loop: CASTGREWYGQETQYF. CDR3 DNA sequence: TGTGCCAGCACGGGCAGGGAGTGGTATGGGCAAGAGACCCAGTACTTC.

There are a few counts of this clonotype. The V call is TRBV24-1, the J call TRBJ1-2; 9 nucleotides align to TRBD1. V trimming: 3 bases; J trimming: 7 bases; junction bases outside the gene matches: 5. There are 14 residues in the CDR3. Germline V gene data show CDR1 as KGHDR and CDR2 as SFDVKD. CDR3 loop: CATSDHGQGIGYTF. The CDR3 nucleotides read TGTGCCACCAGTGATCACGGACAGGGGATTGGCTACACCTTC.

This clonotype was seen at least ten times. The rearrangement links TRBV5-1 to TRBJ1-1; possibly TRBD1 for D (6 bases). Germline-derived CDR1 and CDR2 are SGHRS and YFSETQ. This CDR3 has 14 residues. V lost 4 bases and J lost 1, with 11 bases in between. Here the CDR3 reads CASSHTGQNTEAFF. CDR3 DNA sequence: TGCGCCAGCAGCCATACGGGACAGAACACTGAAGCTTTCTTT.

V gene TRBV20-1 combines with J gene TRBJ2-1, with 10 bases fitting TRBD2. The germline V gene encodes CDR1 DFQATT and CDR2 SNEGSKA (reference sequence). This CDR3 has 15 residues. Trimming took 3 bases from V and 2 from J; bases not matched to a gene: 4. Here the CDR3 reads CSARKAGGPYNEQFF. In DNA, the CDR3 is TGCAGTGCTAGGAAAGCGGGAGGGCCCTACAATGAGCAGTTCTTC.

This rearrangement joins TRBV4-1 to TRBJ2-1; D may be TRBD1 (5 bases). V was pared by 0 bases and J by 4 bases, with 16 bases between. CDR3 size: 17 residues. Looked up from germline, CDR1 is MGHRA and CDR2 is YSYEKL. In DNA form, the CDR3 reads TGCGCCAGCAGCCAAGATCAGACTCCAGGGCCATACAATGAGCAGTTCTTC. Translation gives CASSQDQTPGPYNEQFF.